This TCR beta chain comes out of a study of blood T cell repertoires in COVID-19. The CDR3 length is 13 residues. Germline V gene sequence: CDR1 MNHEY, CDR2 SMNVEV (reference sequence). With 0 bases removed from V and 7 bases from J, the gap between germline ends came to 9 bases. Here immunoSEQ multiplex PCR was the method, and the copy in TCRdb shows in-frame clones only, minus some. The table includes 95,000 to 120,000 clones, about 80% detected once. The TCR originated in a woman aged 40 to 50 with acute or convalescent COVID-19. The source material was peripheral blood. The gene calls are TRBV27 and TRBJ1-1; D gene ambiguous. Here the CDR3 DNA reads TGTGCCAGCAGTTTATCAATGTTCCTTGAAGCTTTCTTT. Its translation is CASSLSMFLEAFF.